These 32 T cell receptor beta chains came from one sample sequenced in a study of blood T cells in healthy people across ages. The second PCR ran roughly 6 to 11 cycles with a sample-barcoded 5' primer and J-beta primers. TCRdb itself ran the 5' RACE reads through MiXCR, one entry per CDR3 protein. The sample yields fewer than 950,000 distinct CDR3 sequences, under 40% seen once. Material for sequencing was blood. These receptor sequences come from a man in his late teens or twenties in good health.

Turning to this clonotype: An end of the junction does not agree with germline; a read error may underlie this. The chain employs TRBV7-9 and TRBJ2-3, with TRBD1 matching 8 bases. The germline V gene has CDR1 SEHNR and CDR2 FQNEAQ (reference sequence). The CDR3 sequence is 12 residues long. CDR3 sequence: CASSPGTGTQYF. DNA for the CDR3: TGTGCCAGCAGCCCAGGGACAGGTACGCAGTATTTT. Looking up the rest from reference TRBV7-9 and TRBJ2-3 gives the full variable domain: DTGVSQNPRHKITKRGQNVTFRCDPISEHNRLYWYRQTLGQGPEFLTYFQNEAQLEKSRLLSDRFSAERPKGSFSTLEIQRTEQGDSAMYLCASSPGTGTQYFGPGTRLTVL.

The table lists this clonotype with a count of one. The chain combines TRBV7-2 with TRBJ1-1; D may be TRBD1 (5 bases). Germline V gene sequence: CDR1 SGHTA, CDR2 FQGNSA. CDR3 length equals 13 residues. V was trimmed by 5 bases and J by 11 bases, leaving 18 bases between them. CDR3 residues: CASSVFGAGEAFF. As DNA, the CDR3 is TGTGCCAGCAGCGTATTTGGGGCAGGTGAGGCTTTCTTT.

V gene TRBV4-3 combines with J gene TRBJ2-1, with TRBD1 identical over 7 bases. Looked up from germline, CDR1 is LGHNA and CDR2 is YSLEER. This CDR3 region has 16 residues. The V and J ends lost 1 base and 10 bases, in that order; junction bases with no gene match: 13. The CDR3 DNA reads TGCGCCAGCAGCCAAGGCCACCACCGACAGGGCAAGGAGCAGTTCTTC. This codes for CASSQGHHRQGKEQFF.

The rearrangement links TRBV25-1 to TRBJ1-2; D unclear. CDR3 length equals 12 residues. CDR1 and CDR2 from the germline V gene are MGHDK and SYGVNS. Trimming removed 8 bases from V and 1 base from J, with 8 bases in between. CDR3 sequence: CASQRDNYGYTF. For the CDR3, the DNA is TGTGCCAGCCAAAGGGATAACTATGGCTACACCTTC.

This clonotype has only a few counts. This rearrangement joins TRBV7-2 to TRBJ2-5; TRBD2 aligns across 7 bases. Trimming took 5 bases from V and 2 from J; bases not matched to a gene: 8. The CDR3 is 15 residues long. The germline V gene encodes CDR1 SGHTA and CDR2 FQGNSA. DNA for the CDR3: TGTGCCAGCAGCCGCCGACTAGCAAGTCAAGAGACCCAGTACTTC. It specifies CASSRRLASQETQYF.

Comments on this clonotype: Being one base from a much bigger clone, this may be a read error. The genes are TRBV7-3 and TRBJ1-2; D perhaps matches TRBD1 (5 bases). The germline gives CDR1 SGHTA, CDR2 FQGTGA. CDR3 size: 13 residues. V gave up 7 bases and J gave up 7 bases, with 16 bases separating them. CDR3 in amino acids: CASNSPGRGGYTF. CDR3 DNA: TGTGCCAGCAACTCCCCAGGGAGGGGTGGCTACACCTTC.

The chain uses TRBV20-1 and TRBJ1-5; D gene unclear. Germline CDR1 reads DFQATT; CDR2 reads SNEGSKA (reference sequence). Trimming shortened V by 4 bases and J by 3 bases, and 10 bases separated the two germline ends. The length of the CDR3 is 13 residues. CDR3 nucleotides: TGCAGTGCTATCGACGGACCCAATCAGCCCCAGCATTTT. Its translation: CSAIDGPNQPQHF.

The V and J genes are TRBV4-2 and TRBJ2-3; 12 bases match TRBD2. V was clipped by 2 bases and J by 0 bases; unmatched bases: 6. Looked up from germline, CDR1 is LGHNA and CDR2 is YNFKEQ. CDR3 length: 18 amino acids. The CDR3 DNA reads TGTGCCAGCAGCCAAACTAGCGGGGGGAAATATAGCACAGATACGCAGTATTTT. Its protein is CASSQTSGGKYSTDTQYF.

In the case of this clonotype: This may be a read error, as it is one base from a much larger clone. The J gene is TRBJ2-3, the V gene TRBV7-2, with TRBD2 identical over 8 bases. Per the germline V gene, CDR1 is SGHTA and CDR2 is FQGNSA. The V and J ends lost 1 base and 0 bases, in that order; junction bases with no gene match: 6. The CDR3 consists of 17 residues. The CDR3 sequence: CASSLVSGGKSTDTQYF. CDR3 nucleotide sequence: TGTGCCAGCAGCTTAGTTTCGGGGGGGAAAAGCACAGATACGCAGTATTTT.

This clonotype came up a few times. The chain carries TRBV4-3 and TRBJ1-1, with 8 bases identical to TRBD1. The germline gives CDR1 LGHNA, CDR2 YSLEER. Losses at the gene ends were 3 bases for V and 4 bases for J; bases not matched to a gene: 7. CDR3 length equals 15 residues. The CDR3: CASSHNLQGGTEAFF. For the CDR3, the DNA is TGCGCCAGCAGCCACAACCTACAGGGGGGCACTGAAGCTTTCTTT.

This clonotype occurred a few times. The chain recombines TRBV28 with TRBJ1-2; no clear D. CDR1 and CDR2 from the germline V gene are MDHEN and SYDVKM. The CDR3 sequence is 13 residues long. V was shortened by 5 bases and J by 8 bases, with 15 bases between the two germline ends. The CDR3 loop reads CASSPSDGRGYTF. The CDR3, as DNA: TGTGCCAGCAGTCCCTCGGACGGCCGCGGCTACACCTTC.

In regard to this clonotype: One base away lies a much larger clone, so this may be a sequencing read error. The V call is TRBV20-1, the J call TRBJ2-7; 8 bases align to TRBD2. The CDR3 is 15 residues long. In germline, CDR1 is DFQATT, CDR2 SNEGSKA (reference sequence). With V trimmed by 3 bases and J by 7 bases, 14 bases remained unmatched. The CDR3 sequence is CSASTPGGLNNEQYF. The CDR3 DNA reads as TGCAGTGCTAGCACCCCGGGGGGGTTAAACAATGAGCAGTACTTC.

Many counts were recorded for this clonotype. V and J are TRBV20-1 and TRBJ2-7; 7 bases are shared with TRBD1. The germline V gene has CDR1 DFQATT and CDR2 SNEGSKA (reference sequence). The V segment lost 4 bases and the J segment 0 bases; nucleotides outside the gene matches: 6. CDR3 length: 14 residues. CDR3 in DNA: TGCAGTGCTATCCACCGGGACAGCTCCTACGAGCAGTACTTC. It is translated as CSAIHRDSSYEQYF.

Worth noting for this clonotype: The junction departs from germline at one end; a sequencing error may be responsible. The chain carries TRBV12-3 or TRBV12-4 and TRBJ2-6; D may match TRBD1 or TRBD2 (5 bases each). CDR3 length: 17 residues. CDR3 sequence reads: CACSWDLIGAGANVLTF. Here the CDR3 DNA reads TGTGCCTGCAGTTGGGACCTCATTGGGGCTGGGGCCAACGTCCTGACTTTC.

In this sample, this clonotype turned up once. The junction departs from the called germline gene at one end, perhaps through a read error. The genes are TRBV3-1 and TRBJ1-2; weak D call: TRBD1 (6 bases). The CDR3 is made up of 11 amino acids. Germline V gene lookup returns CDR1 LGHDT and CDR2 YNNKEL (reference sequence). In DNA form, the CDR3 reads TGTGCCAGCAGAGGGGGGAATGGCTGCACCTTC. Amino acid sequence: CASRGGNGCTF.

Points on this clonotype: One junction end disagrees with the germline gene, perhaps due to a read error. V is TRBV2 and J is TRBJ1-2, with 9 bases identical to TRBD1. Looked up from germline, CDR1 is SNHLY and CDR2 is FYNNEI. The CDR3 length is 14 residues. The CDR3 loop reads CASSAGTGRYDYTF. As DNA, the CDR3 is TGTGCCAGCAGTGCCGGGACAGGGCGCTATGACTACACCTTC.

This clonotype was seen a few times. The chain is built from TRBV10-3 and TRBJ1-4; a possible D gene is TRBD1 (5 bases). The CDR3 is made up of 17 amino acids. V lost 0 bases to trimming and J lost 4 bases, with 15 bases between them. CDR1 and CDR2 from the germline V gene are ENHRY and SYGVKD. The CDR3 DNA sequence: TGTGCCATCAGTGAGTCGAAACTCAAGGGGATTAATGAAAAACTGTTTTTT. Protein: CAISESKLKGINEKLFF.

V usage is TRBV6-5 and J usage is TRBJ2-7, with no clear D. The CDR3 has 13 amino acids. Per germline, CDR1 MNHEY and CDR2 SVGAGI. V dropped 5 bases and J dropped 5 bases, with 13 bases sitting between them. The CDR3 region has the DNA TGTGCCAGCAGTAGGTCTGCCCTGGACGAGCAGTACTTC. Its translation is CASSRSALDEQYF.

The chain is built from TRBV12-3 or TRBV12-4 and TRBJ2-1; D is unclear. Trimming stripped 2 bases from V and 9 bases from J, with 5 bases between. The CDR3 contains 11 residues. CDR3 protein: CASSLSCEQFF. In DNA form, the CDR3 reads TGTGCCAGCAGTTTAAGCTGTGAGCAGTTCTTC.

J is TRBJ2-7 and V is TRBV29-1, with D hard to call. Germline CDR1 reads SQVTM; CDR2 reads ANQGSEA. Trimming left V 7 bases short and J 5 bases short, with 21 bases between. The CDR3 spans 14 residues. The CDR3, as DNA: TGCAGCGCCATTCCGCCCGGAAGCGTCCACGAGCAGTACTTC. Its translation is CSAIPPGSVHEQYF.

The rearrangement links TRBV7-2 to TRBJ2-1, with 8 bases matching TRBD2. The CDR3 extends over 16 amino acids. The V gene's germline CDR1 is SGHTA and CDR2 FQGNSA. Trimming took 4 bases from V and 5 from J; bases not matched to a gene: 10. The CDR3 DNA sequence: TGTGCCAGCAGCTGGGTTAGCGGGGAAGGCGACAATGAGCAGTTCTTC. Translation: CASSWVSGEGDNEQFF.

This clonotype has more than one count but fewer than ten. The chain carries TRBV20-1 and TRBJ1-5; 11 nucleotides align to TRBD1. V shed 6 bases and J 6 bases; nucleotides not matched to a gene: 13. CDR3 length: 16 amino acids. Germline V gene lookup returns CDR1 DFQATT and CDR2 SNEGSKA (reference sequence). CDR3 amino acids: CSAPRPQGTGGQPQHF. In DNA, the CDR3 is TGCAGTGCCCCTAGACCGCAAGGGACAGGGGGTCAGCCCCAGCATTTT.

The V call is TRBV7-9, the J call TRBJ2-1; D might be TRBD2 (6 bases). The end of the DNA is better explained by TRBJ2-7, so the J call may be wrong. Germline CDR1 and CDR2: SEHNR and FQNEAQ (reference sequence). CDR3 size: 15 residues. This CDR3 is CASSLVGGPYNEQYF. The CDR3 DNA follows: TGTGCCAGCAGCTTAGTGGGGGGTCCCTACAATGAGCAGTACTTC.

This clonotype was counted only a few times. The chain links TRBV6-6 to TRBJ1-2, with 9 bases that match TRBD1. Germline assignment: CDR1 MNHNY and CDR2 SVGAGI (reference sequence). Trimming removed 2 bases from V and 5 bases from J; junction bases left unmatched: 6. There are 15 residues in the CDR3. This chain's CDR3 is CASSYGGTGLYGYTF. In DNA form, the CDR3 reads TGTGCCAGCAGTTACGGAGGGACAGGGTTATATGGCTACACCTTC.

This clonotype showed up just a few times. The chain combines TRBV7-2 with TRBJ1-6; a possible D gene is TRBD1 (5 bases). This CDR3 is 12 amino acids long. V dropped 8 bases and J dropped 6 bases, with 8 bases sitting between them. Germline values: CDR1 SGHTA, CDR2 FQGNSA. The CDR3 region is CASGTINSPLHF. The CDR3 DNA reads TGTGCCAGCGGGACTATTAATTCACCCCTCCACTTT.

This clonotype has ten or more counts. The CDR3 nucleotides are TGTGCCAGCAGTTTCAGGGGGCTGGAGGATACGCAGTATTTT. Translated, it gives CASSFRGLEDTQYF. The J gene is TRBJ2-3, the V gene TRBV12-3 or TRBV12-4, with TRBD1 matching over 8 bases. The V segment lost 3 bases and the J segment 6 bases; nucleotides outside the gene matches: 5. This CDR3 spans 14 amino acids.

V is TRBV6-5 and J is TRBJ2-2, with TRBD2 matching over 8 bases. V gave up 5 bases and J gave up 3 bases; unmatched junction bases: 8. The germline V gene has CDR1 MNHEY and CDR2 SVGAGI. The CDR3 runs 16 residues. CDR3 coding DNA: TGTGCCAGCAGTCCACTCGAGCGGGAGCACACCGGGGAGCTGTTTTTT. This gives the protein CASSPLEREHTGELFF.

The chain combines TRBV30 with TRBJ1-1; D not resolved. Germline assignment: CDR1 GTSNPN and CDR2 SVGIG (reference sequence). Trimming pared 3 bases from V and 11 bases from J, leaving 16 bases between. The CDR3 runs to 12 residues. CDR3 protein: CAWRDGSRNAFF. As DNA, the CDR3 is TGTGCCTGGAGGGACGGAAGCCGGAACGCTTTCTTT.

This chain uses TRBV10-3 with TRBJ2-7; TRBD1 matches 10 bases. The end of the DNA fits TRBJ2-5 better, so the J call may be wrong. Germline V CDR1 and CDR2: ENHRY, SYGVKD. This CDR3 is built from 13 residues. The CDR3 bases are TGTGCCATCAGGGACAGGGGGGGAGAGACCCAGTACTTC. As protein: CAIRDRGGETQYF.

DNA for the CDR3: TGTGCCATCAGTGATGAGCGGGGGGGGCGGGACAATGAGCAGTTCTTC. Its protein is CAISDERGGRDNEQFF. The V and J genes are TRBV10-3 and TRBJ2-1; 10 bases agree with TRBD2. J was trimmed by 5 bases and V by 3 bases; bases with no gene match: 7. The CDR3 is 16 residues long. Germline lookup yields CDR1 ENHRY and CDR2 SYGVKD.

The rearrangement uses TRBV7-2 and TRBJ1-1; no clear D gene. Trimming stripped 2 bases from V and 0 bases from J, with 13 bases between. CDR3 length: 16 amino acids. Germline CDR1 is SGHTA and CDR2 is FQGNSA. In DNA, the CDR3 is TGTGCCAGCAGCTTATACGCAAACTCCATGAACACTGAAGCTTTCTTT. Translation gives CASSLYANSMNTEAFF.

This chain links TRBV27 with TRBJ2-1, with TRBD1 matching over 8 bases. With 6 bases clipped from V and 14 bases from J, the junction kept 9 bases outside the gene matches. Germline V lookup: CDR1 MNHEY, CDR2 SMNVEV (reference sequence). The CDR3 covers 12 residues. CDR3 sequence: CASRSDRGREFF. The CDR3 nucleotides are TGTGCCAGCAGATCCGACAGGGGAAGGGAGTTCTTC.